This T cell receptor (beta chain) was identified in a study of shared clonotypes between healthy human individuals. Study-wide background: Per-donor plates numbered three CD4 naive, three CD4 memory, two CD8 naive and one CD8 memory. General study findings and limits: The rarefaction results pointed to incomplete sorted-subset sequencing despite large depth.

As concerns this clone: The target antigen is unknown.

Trimming took 2 bases from V and 2 from J; bases not matched to a gene: 4. This CDR3 has 16 amino acids. CDR1 SGHDT and CDR2 YYEEEE come from the germline V gene. The assay was run at deep level. The authors split each subset's genomic DNA evenly across several immunoSEQ plates. Profiled with immunoSEQ multiplex PCR; TCRdb holds only in-frame clones, not every one. The repertoire holds about 680,000 clones, with about 74% as singletons. The source is a young woman in good health. J is TRBJ2-1 and V is TRBV5-6; 10 bases fit TRBD2. The sample comprised memory CD4+ T cells sorted from blood. The subset here: CD45RA-negative fraction. The CDR3 reads CASSFRTSGTYNEQFF. CDR3 DNA: TGTGCCAGCAGCTTCCGGACTAGCGGAACCTACAATGAGCAGTTCTTC.